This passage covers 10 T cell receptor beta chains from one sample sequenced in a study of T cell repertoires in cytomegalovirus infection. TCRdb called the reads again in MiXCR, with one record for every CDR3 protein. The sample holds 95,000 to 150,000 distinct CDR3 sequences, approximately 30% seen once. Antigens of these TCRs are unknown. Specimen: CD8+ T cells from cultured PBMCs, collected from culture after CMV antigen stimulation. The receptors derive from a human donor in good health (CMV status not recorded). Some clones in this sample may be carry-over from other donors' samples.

CDR3 bases: TGTGCCAGCAGCTTTAGGGGTGGAGTCACAGATACGCAGTATTTT. This codes for CASSFRGGVTDTQYF. The gene calls are TRBV7-2 and TRBJ2-3; possible D gene TRBD1, 5 bases. The V gene's germline CDR1 is SGHTA and CDR2 FQGNSA. This CDR3 has 15 residues. Trimming shortened V by 3 bases and J by 2 bases, and 12 bases separated the two germline ends.

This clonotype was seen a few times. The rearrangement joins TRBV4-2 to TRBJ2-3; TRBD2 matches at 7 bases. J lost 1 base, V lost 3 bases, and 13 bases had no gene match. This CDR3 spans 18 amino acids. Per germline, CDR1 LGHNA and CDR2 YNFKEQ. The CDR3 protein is CASSQSAGDMLGTDTQYF. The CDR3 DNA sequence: TGTGCCAGCAGCCAGAGCGCGGGGGATATGTTGGGCACAGATACGCAGTATTTT.

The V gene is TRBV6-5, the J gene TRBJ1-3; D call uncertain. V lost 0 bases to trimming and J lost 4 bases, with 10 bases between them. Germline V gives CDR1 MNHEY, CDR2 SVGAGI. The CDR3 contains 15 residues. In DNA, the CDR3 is TGTGCCAGCAGTTACTCGCGGGGAGAGGGAAACACCATATATTTT. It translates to CASSYSRGEGNTIYF.

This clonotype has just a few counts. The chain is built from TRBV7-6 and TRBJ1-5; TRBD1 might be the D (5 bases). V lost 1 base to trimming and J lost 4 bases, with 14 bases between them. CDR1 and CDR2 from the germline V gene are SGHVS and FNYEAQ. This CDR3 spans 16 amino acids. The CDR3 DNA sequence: TGTGCCAGCAGCTTAGAGCCAGGACAAACAAATCAGCCCCAGCATTTT. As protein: CASSLEPGQTNQPQHF.

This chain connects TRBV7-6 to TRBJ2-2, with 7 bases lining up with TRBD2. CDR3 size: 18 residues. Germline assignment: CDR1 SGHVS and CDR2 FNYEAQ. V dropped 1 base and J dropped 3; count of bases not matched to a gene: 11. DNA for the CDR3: TGTGCCAGCAGCTTAGGCGGGGGAACAATATCGCACACCGGGGAGCTGTTTTTT. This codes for CASSLGGGTISHTGELFF. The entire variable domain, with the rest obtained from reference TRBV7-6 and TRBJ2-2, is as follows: GAGVSQSPRYKVTKRGQDVALRCDPISGHVSLYWYRQALGQGPEFLTYFNYEAQQDKSGLPNDRFSAERPEGSISTLTIQRTEQRDSAMYRCASSLGGGTISHTGELFFGEGSRLTVL.

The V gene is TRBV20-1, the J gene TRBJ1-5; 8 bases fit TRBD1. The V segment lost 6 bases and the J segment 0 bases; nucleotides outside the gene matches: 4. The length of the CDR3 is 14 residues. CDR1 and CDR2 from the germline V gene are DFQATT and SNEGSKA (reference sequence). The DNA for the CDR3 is TGCAGTGCCGCGGACAGGGATAGCAATCAGCCCCAGCATTTT. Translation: CSAADRDSNQPQHF.

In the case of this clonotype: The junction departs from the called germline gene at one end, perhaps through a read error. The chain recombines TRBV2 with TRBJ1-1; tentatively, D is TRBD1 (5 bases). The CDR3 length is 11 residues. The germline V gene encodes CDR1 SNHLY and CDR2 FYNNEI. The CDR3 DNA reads TGTGCTAGCATCAGGGCCTTTGAAGCTTTCTTT. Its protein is CASIRAFEAFF. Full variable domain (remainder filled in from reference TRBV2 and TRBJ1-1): EPEVTQTPSHQVTQMGQEVILRCVPISNHLYFYWYRQILGQKVEFLVSFYNNEISEKSEIFDDQFSVERPDGSNFTLKIRSTKLEDSAMYFCASIRAFEAFFGQGTRLTVV.

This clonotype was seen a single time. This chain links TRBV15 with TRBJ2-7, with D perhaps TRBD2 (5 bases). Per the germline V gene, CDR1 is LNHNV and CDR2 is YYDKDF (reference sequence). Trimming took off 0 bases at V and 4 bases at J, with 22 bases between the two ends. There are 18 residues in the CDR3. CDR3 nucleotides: TGTGCCACCAGCAGAGATAAATTGACGGGGTCCCTTCCTTACGAGCAGTACTTC. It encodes CATSRDKLTGSLPYEQYF.

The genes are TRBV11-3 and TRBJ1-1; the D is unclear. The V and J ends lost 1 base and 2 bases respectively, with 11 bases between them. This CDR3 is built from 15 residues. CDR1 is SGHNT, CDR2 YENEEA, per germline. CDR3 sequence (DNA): TGTGCCAGCAGCTTAGGTGCGGATTTAAACACTGAAGCTTTCTTT. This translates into CASSLGADLNTEAFF. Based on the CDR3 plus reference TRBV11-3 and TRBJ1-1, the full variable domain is EAGVVQSPRYKIIEKKQPVAFWCNPISGHNTLYWYLQNLGQGPELLIRYENEEAVDDSQLPKDRFSAERLKGVDSTLKIQPAELGDSAVYLCASSLGADLNTEAFFGQGTRLTVV.

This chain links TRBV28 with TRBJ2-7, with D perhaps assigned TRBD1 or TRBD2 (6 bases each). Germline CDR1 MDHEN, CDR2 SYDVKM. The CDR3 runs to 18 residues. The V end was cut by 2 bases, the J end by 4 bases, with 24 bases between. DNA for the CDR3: TGTGCCAGCAGTTTAGTAAACCAAGGGGGTAATCGGGGGTACGAGCAGTACTTC. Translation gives CASSLVNQGGNRGYEQYF.